The 26 T cell receptor beta chains reported below all come from one sample, sequenced in a study of T-cell reconstitution after alpha-beta-depleted transplantation in children. Preparation of the TCRbeta library used unique molecular identifiers. TCRdb recomputed calls from the PCR reads with MiXCR, one row per CDR3 protein. This table has 550,000 to 600,000 distinct CDR3 sequences, 23% appearing once. This sample comprised PBMCs, mostly from graft donor cells, obtained 360 days after TCRalphabeta/CD19-depleted stem cell transplant. Receptors were obtained from a boy under two years old who had a stem cell transplant for acute myeloid leukemia, so the T cells may come from the graft donor.

The chain has TRBV10-3 and TRBJ2-3; D perhaps matches TRBD1 (6 bases). The CDR3 sequence is 15 residues long. The V end was cut by 10 bases, the J end by 0 bases, with 17 bases between. Germline-derived CDR1 and CDR2 are ENHRY and SYGVKD. The CDR3 DNA reads as TGTGCCACCCGGACGGACAGCCCTAGCACAGATACGCAGTATTTT. Protein product: CATRTDSPSTDTQYF.

This clonotype was picked up a small number of times. The CDR3 DNA is TGCAGTGCGATTAGACGAAAAGGGTGGGAGACCCAGTACTTC. This codes for CSAIRRKGWETQYF. The V gene is TRBV20-1, the J gene TRBJ2-5; D is ambiguous. V lost 6 bases and J lost 5, with 19 bases in between. Germline V CDR1 and CDR2: DFQATT, SNEGSKA (reference sequence). The CDR3 consists of 14 residues.

This clonotype has more than one count but fewer than ten. This sequence joins TRBV12-3 or TRBV12-4 and TRBJ1-2; the D gene is possibly TRBD1 (5 bases). V dropped 2 bases and J dropped 6 bases, with 10 bases sitting between them. The CDR3 is 13 amino acids. The DNA for the CDR3 is TGTGCCAGCAGTTTAAGTAGGGGCGATGGCTACACCTTC. Encoded protein: CASSLSRGDGYTF.

The chain recombines TRBV9 with TRBJ1-2, with D possibly matching TRBD1 (6 bases). This CDR3 has 14 amino acids. Germline CDR1 reads SGDLS; CDR2 reads YYNGEE. V was pared by 5 bases and J by 6 bases, with 17 bases between. The CDR3 region has the DNA TGTGCCAGCAGATCTCCGGGGGCAAAAGATGGCTACACCTTC. Its protein product is CASRSPGAKDGYTF.

The chain carries TRBV7-3 and TRBJ2-3, with D perhaps being TRBD1 or TRBD2 (6 bases each). Between the trimmed V and J ends, which lost 8 bases and 6 bases, there was a span of 12 bases. In germline, CDR1 is SGHTA, CDR2 FQGTGA. The CDR3 loop spans 12 amino acids. CDR3 sequence: CASGGGGDTQYF. Written as DNA, the CDR3 is TGTGCCAGCGGGGGCGGAGGGGATACGCAGTATTTT.

This chain links TRBV10-3 with TRBJ2-1; TRBD2 might be the D (5 bases). CDR3 length equals 14 residues. The V end lost 3 bases, the J end lost 12 bases, and 18 bases lay between the germline ends. Germline CDR1 is ENHRY and CDR2 is SYGVKD. CDR3: CAISDLLYRAGQFF. The DNA for the CDR3 is TGTGCCATCAGTGACCTCCTGTATAGGGCGGGGCAGTTCTTC.

This chain links TRBV12-3 or TRBV12-4 with TRBJ1-5; TRBD1 is a possible D gene (6 bases). The CDR3 has 15 amino acids. Trimming took off 6 bases at V and 1 base at J, with 13 bases between the two ends. Written as DNA, the CDR3 is TGTGCCAGCAGCTCGACAGGTATGAGCAATCAGCCCCAGCATTTT. It is translated as CASSSTGMSNQPQHF.

This clonotype was counted many times. This sequence joins TRBV5-6 and TRBJ1-2, with D perhaps TRBD1 (6 bases). The CDR3 loop spans 13 amino acids. The V gene's germline CDR1 is SGHDT and CDR2 YYEEEE. Trimming stripped 1 base from V and 8 bases from J, with 12 bases between. Here the CDR3 DNA reads TGTGCCAGCAGCTTGCCAGGGGTCGAAGGCTACACCTTC. This sequence encodes CASSLPGVEGYTF.

This clonotype showed up many times. The chain is built from TRBV11-3 and TRBJ2-2; D not resolved. Germline CDR1 is SGHNT and CDR2 is YENEEA. The CDR3 runs to 18 residues. The V and J ends lost 1 base and 1 base respectively, with 16 bases between them. DNA of the CDR3: TGTGCCAGCAGCTTAGGCGTGGGCAGGCATCAGAACACCGGGGAGCTGTTTTTT. As protein: CASSLGVGRHQNTGELFF.

The rearrangement joins TRBV11-2 to TRBJ2-7; 9 nucleotides align to TRBD1. The germline gives CDR1 SGHAT, CDR2 FQNNGV. The CDR3 totals 16 residues. The J segment lost 3 bases and the V segment lost 3 bases, leaving 9 bases of the junction unmatched. This CDR3 reads CASSFTGGQGGYEQYF. The CDR3 bases are TGTGCCAGCAGCTTTACGGGGGGACAGGGAGGCTACGAGCAGTACTTC.

The chain carries TRBV4-1 and TRBJ2-3; TRBD2 matches 9 bases. The CDR3 is 19 residues long. With V trimmed by 4 bases and J by 3 bases, 17 bases remained unmatched. Germline values: CDR1 MGHRA, CDR2 YSYEKL. The CDR3 DNA reads as TGCGCCAGCAGCCCTAATCTCCCGGGACTAGCTCATGAGACAGATACGCAGTATTTT. Its translation is CASSPNLPGLAHETDTQYF.

The rearrangement uses TRBV2 and TRBJ2-3; D gene ambiguous. V shed 9 bases and J shed 4 bases, with 11 bases lying between them. This CDR3 has 12 residues. CDR1 and CDR2 from the germline V gene are SNHLY and FYNNEI. The CDR3 nucleotides are TGTGCCAGAGCTGTAGATGCAGATACGCAGTATTTT. This gives the protein CARAVDADTQYF.

This clonotype was detected only a few times. CDR3 DNA: TGTGCCAGCAGTCAACTTACAGCAGGGGGTGGAAATTCACCCCTCCACTTT. It specifies CASSQLTAGGGNSPLHF. The chain links TRBV3-1 to TRBJ1-6; 7 bases are shared with TRBD1. Germline CDR1 reads LGHDT; CDR2 reads YNNKEL (reference sequence). V was pared by 6 bases and J by 7 bases, with 15 bases of the junction left unmatched. The CDR3 is 17 residues long.

The rearrangement uses TRBV4-3 and TRBJ2-3, with TRBD1 matching over 8 bases. CDR1 and CDR2 (germline): LGHNA, YSLEER. The V segment lost 3 bases and the J segment 1 base; nucleotides outside the gene matches: 3. This CDR3 spans 15 amino acids. CDR3 nucleotides: TGCGCCAGCAGCCAGGACAGGGACCGCACAGATACGCAGTATTTT. This codes for CASSQDRDRTDTQYF.

This clonotype was detected only a few times. The chain employs TRBV20-1 and TRBJ2-3, with D unclear. The germline V gene has CDR1 DFQATT and CDR2 SNEGSKA (reference sequence). CDR3 size: 14 residues. With 3 bases removed from V and 6 bases from J, the gap between germline ends came to 16 bases. The CDR3 DNA reads as TGCAGTGCTAGCAGGACCATCAGCCATGATACGCAGTATTTT. Translation gives CSASRTISHDTQYF.

The gene calls are TRBV2 and TRBJ1-5; a weak D match, TRBD1 (5 bases). Trimming took off 8 bases at V and 2 bases at J, with 13 bases between the two ends. From germline, CDR1 is SNHLY and CDR2 FYNNEI. The CDR3 has 14 amino acids. DNA of the CDR3: TGTGCCAGCGTCGGGGCGCGAGGCAATCAGCCCCAGCATTTT. It is translated as CASVGARGNQPQHF.

The chain uses TRBV5-1 and TRBJ2-2; TRBD1 matches at 8 bases. Germline V gene sequence: CDR1 SGHRS, CDR2 YFSETQ. The V and J ends lost 4 bases and 4 bases, in that order; junction bases with no gene match: 9. CDR3 length equals 16 residues. The DNA for the CDR3 is TGCGCCAGCAGCCTGAGGGCAGGGGGCGGCACCGGGGAGCTGTTTTTT. Protein product: CASSLRAGGGTGELFF.

The rearrangement joins TRBV7-9 to TRBJ2-3, with D perhaps TRBD2 (5 bases). Germline V gene data show CDR1 as SEHNR and CDR2 as FQNEAQ (reference sequence). The CDR3 is made up of 15 amino acids. Trimming left V 2 bases short and J 6 bases short, with 15 bases between. Here the CDR3 DNA reads TGTGCCAGCAGCTTAATATTGGAGGATTCGGATACGCAGTATTTT. As protein: CASSLILEDSDTQYF.

There are a few counts of this clonotype. The genes are TRBV6-1 and TRBJ1-1; TRBD1 agrees at 7 bases. The V gene end was trimmed by 11 bases and the J gene end by 3 bases; junction bases not matched to a gene: 6. CDR1 is MNHNS and CDR2 is SASEGT in the germline V gene. The CDR3 length is 12 residues. CDR3 residues: CARPGQYTEAFF. The CDR3 nucleotides are TGTGCCCGACCGGGACAGTACACTGAAGCTTTCTTT.

There are a few counts of this clonotype. The chain uses TRBV29-1 and TRBJ1-1; D unresolved. V was pared by 5 bases and J by 4 bases, with 8 bases between. CDR1 is SQVTM and CDR2 is ANQGSEA in the germline V gene. The CDR3 contains 11 residues. The CDR3 loop is CSVWTLTEAFF. The CDR3 region has the DNA TGCAGCGTTTGGACCCTCACTGAAGCTTTCTTT.

This clonotype was detected many times. The V call is TRBV18, the J call TRBJ2-3; 8 bases are a match to TRBD1. The CDR3 covers 12 residues. Trimming removed 3 bases from V and 9 bases from J; junction bases left unmatched: 2. Germline CDR1 and CDR2: KGHSH and LQKENI. As DNA, the CDR3 is TGTGCCAGCTCACCGCGACAGGGGACGCAGTATTTT. It encodes CASSPRQGTQYF. Drawing the rest from reference TRBV18 and TRBJ2-3, the complete variable domain is NAGVMQNPRHLVRRRGQEARLRCSPMKGHSHVYWYRQLPEEGLKFMVYLQKENIIDESGMPKERFSAEFPKEGPSILRIQQVVRGDSAAYFCASSPRQGTQYFGPGTRLTVL.

This clonotype was counted at least ten times. This chain uses TRBV12-3 or TRBV12-4 with TRBJ2-7; 7 bases agree with TRBD1. The ends lost 5 bases at V and 4 bases at J; junction bases unmatched: 8. The CDR3 runs to 14 residues. The CDR3 nucleotides read TGTGCCAGCAGTGACGACAGGGTGAAGTACGAGCAGTACTTC. Protein product: CASSDDRVKYEQYF.

This clonotype showed up just a few times. With a much larger clone just one base away, this may be a read error. The chain has TRBV9 and TRBJ2-1; D is possibly TRBD1 or TRBD2 (7 bases each). Looked up from germline, CDR1 is SGDLS and CDR2 is YYNGEE. This CDR3 comprises 15 residues. Trimming removed 0 bases at V and 4 bases at J, with 11 bases between. CDR3 sequence reads: CASSVGRGGYNEQFF. CDR3 DNA: TGTGCCAGCAGCGTAGGCAGGGGGGGGTACAATGAGCAGTTCTTC. The full variable domain, rest sourced from reference TRBV9 and TRBJ2-1, is DSGVTQTPKHLITATGQRVTLRCSPRSGDLSVYWYQQSLDQGLQFLIQYYNGEERAKGNILERFSAQQFPDLHSELNLSSLELGDSALYFCASSVGRGGYNEQFFGPGTRLTVL.

The V and J genes are TRBV7-2 and TRBJ2-5, with 8 bases aligning to TRBD2. Germline CDR1 SGHTA, CDR2 FQGNSA. The junction had 10 bases not matched to a gene; V was cut back by 5 bases and J by 5 bases. The CDR3 runs 15 residues. The CDR3 loop is CASSTHSGEAETQYF. CDR3 coding DNA: TGTGCCAGCAGCACCCATAGCGGGGAGGCGGAGACCCAGTACTTC. The entire variable domain, with the rest obtained from reference TRBV7-2 and TRBJ2-5, is as follows: GAGVSQSPSNKVTEKGKDVELRCDPISGHTALYWYRQSLGQGLEFLIYFQGNSAPDKSGLPSDRFSAERTGGSVSTLTIQRTQQEDSAVYLCASSTHSGEAETQYFGPGTRLLVL.

This clonotype was recorded many times. The gene calls are TRBV5-1 and TRBJ2-5, with D perhaps given as TRBD1 or TRBD2 (6 bases each). The CDR3 runs 13 residues. Trimming removed 4 bases at V and 7 bases at J, with 14 bases between. Germline V CDR1 and CDR2: SGHRS, YFSETQ. DNA of the CDR3: TGCGCCAGCAGCCCGGAAGGGGGGACGACCCAGTACTTC. Protein sequence: CASSPEGGTTQYF. Based on the CDR3 plus reference TRBV5-1 and TRBJ2-5, the full variable domain is KAGVTQTPRYLIKTRGQQVTLSCSPISGHRSVSWYQQTPGQGLQFLFEYFSETQRNKGNFPGRFSGRQFSNSRSEMNVSTLELGDSALYLCASSPEGGTTQYFGPGTRLLVL.

This clonotype came up many times. The V gene is TRBV28, the J gene TRBJ2-7, with a tentative D call TRBD2 (6 bases). V lost 5 bases to trimming and J lost 2 bases, with 22 bases between them. This CDR3 region has 17 residues. CDR1 MDHEN and CDR2 SYDVKM come from the germline V gene. The CDR3 is CASSPIAAFGIPYEQYV. The CDR3 coding sequence is TGTGCCAGCAGTCCGATAGCGGCGTTCGGAATTCCCTACGAGCAGTACGTC.